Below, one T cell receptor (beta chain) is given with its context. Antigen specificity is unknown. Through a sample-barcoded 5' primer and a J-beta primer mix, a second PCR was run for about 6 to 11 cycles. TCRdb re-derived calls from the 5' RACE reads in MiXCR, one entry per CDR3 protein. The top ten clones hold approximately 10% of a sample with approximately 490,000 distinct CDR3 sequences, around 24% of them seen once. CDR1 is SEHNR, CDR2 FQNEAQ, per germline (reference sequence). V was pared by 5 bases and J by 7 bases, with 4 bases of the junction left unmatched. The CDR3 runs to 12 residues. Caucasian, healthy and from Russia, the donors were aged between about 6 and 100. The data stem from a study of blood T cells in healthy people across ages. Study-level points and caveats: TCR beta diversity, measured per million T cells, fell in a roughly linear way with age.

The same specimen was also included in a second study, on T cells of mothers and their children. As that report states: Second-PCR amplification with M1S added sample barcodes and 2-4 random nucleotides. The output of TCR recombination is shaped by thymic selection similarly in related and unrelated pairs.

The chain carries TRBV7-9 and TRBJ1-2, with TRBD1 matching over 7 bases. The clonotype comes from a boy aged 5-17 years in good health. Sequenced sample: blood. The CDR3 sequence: CASSLDRVGYTF. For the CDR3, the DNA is TGTGCCAGCAGCCTCGACAGGGTTGGCTACACCTTC.